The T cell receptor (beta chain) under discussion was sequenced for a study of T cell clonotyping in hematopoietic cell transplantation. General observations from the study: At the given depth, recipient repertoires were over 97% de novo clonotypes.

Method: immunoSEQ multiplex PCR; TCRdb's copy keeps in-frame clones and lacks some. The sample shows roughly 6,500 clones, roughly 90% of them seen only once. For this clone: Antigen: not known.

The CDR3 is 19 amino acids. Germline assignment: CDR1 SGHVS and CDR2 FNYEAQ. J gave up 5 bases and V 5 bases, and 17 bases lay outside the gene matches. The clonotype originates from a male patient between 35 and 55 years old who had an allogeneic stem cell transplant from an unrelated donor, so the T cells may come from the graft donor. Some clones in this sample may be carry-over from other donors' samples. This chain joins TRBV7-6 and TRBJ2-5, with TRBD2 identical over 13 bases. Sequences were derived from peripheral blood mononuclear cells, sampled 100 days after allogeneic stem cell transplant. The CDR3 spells CASSERTSGGAPIWETQYF. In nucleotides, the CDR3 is TGTGCCAGCAGCGAACGGACTAGCGGGGGCGCACCCATCTGGGAGACCCAGTACTTC.